This entry lists 19 T cell receptor beta chains sequenced from one sample in a study of CD8 T cells in Susac syndrome. Reverse transcription of about 0.5 to 1 ug RNA was carried out with random hexamers. TCRdb ran MiXCR on the immunoSEQ multiplex PCR reads and lists one entry per CDR3 protein. Of 150,000 to 160,000 distinct CDR3 sequences in the sample, roughly 95% were seen once. Sample: CD4+ T cells from PBMCs. All receptors derive from a human donor with Susac syndrome.

The chain employs TRBV25-1 and TRBJ1-3, with 8 positions matching TRBD1. This CDR3 region has 11 residues. Germline V CDR1 and CDR2: MGHDK, SYGVNS. The J segment lost 12 bases and the V segment lost 8 bases, leaving 6 bases of the junction unmatched. The CDR3 nucleotides are TGTGCCAGCGCCCAGGGGGCAGGCATATATTTT. It encodes CASAQGAGIYF.

The genes are TRBV15 and TRBJ2-7; 7 bases agree with TRBD1. Germline V gene sequence: CDR1 LNHNV, CDR2 YYDKDF (reference sequence). Trimming cost V 0 bases and J 2 bases; bases outside gene matches: 7. The CDR3 length is 16 residues. CDR3 coding DNA: TGTGCCACCAGCAGAGATAGCCACGGGACAGCCTACGAGCAGTACTTC. It translates to CATSRDSHGTAYEQYF.

The chain has TRBV18 and TRBJ2-1, with D unresolved. The CDR3 runs 13 residues. The V end was cut by 2 bases, the J end by 5 bases, with 7 bases between. Looked up from germline, CDR1 is KGHSH and CDR2 is LQKENI. This CDR3 is CASSPSTDNEQFF. CDR3 in DNA: TGTGCCAGCTCACCATCAACAGACAATGAGCAGTTCTTC.

This chain joins TRBV2 and TRBJ2-1, with D possibly being TRBD2 (6 bases). Germline CDR1 is SNHLY and CDR2 is FYNNEI. CDR3 size: 13 residues. V lost 2 bases and J 7 bases, leaving 9 bases between the germline ends. Here the CDR3 reads CASSERAGNEQFF. CDR3 DNA sequence: TGTGCCAGCAGTGAACGGGCGGGGAATGAGCAGTTCTTC.

The rearrangement joins TRBV3-1 to TRBJ2-5, with TRBD1 as a possible D gene (6 bases). Trimming removed 1 base from V and 2 bases from J, with 20 bases in between. Germline CDR1 reads LGHDT; CDR2 reads YNNKEL (reference sequence). The CDR3 is 18 residues long. The CDR3, as DNA: TGTGCCAGCAGCCAAGCCGCAAATCCCCGGACAGTTCAAGAGACCCAGTACTTC. Its translation: CASSQAANPRTVQETQYF.

V and J are TRBV20-1 and TRBJ1-1; D gene ambiguous. Germline assignment: CDR1 DFQATT and CDR2 SNEGSKA (reference sequence). Trimming cost V 2 bases and J 5 bases, with 12 bases left between them. The CDR3 is made up of 13 amino acids. CDR3 residues: CSARSLLETEAFF. The CDR3 nucleotides read TGCAGTGCTAGATCCCTTCTGGAAACTGAAGCTTTCTTT.

The V and J genes are TRBV6-5 and TRBJ2-7; 11 positions match TRBD2. V was pared by 6 bases and J by 7 bases, with 8 bases of the junction left unmatched. The CDR3 sequence is 14 residues long. Germline loops: CDR1 MNHEY, CDR2 SVGAGI. For the CDR3, the DNA is TGTGCCAGCAGCGTTAGCGGGGGGGCAAGGGAGCAGTACTTC. It translates to CASSVSGGAREQYF.

V and J are TRBV29-1 and TRBJ1-1; TRBD1 is a possible D gene (6 bases). The CDR3 is 13 amino acids. Germline CDR1 and CDR2: SQVTM and ANQGSEA. V shed 5 bases and J shed 4 bases, with 14 bases lying between them. Here the CDR3 reads CSVSPSRGTEAFF. The CDR3 bases are TGCAGCGTTTCCCCGTCCAGGGGCACTGAAGCTTTCTTT. The entire variable domain, with the rest obtained from reference TRBV29-1 and TRBJ1-1, is as follows: SAVISQKPSRDICQRGTSLTIQCQVDSQVTMMFWYRQQPGQSLTLIATANQGSEATYESGFVIDKFPISRPNLTFSTLTVSNMSPEDSSIYLCSVSPSRGTEAFFGQGTRLTVV.

V and J are TRBV6-5 and TRBJ2-2; 8 bases fit TRBD1. CDR1 MNHEY and CDR2 SVGAGI come from the germline V gene. This CDR3 is built from 15 residues. The trim removed 6 bases at V and 1 base at J, leaving 4 bases unmatched. As DNA, the CDR3 is TGTGCCAGCAGGCCCGGGACAGGGAACACCGGGGAGCTGTTTTTT. It codes for CASRPGTGNTGELFF.

The V call is TRBV7-9, the J call TRBJ1-6; D is unresolved. The CDR3 extends over 12 amino acids. CDR1 SEHNR and CDR2 FQNEAQ come from the germline V gene (reference sequence). V was clipped by 3 bases and J by 8 bases, with 5 bases between them. CDR3 DNA: TGTGCCAGCAGCTTCCCCGATTCACCCCTCCACTTT. Protein: CASSFPDSPLHF.

The genes are TRBV4-2 and TRBJ1-5, with a possible D match to TRBD1 (5 bases). Germline lookup yields CDR1 LGHNA and CDR2 YNFKEQ. Deletions cut 1 base from V and 3 bases from J, with 10 bases between. This CDR3 is 15 amino acids long. The CDR3 here is CASSQGGDTNQPQHF. The CDR3 bases are TGTGCCAGCAGCCAAGGAGGGGATACCAATCAGCCCCAGCATTTT.

This chain joins TRBV14 and TRBJ1-2; D may be TRBD1 (5 bases). CDR3 length equals 19 residues. Trimming pared 0 bases from V and 0 bases from J, leaving 20 bases between. CDR1 SGHDN and CDR2 FVKESK come from the germline V gene. Here the CDR3 DNA reads TGTGCCAGCAGCCAAGATTACACGGGCAGGGCCCCCTCTAACTATGGCTACACCTTC. Its protein product is CASSQDYTGRAPSNYGYTF. Drawing the rest from reference TRBV14 and TRBJ1-2, the complete variable domain is EAGVTQFPSHSVIEKGQTVTLRCDPISGHDNLYWYRRVMGKEIKFLLHFVKESKQDESGMPNNRFLAERTGGTYSTLKVQPAELEDSGVYFCASSQDYTGRAPSNYGYTFGSGTRLTVV.

The V gene is TRBV4-1, the J gene TRBJ2-7, with 8 bases that match TRBD2. The CDR3 extends over 12 amino acids. V dropped 8 bases and J dropped 3; count of bases not matched to a gene: 3. Germline loops: CDR1 MGHRA, CDR2 YSYEKL. CDR3 region: CASRAGGYEQYF. The CDR3 DNA reads TGCGCCAGCCGGGCGGGGGGCTACGAGCAGTACTTC.

This chain joins TRBV4-1 and TRBJ1-3; D is undetermined. Looked up from germline, CDR1 is MGHRA and CDR2 is YSYEKL. This CDR3 is 17 amino acids long. V lost 1 base to trimming and J lost 0 bases, with 13 bases between them. In DNA, the CDR3 is TGCGCCAGCAGCCAAGGGGTGGCGGGGTACTCTGGAAACACCATATATTTT. Translated: CASSQGVAGYSGNTIYF.

This rearrangement joins TRBV6-6 to TRBJ1-6; D perhaps matches TRBD1 (5 bases). Germline CDR1 is MNHNY and CDR2 is SVGAGI (reference sequence). With 6 bases removed from V and 5 bases from J, the gap between germline ends came to 14 bases. The CDR3 totals 15 residues. CDR3 protein: CASRAGTADNSPLHF. CDR3 in DNA: TGTGCCAGCAGAGCCGGGACCGCCGATAATTCACCCCTCCACTTT.

The chain employs TRBV7-9 and TRBJ2-7, with D perhaps TRBD1 or TRBD2 (6 bases each). Per germline, CDR1 SEHNR and CDR2 FQNEAQ (reference sequence). Trimming removed 3 bases at V and 3 bases at J, with 12 bases between. The CDR3 has 14 amino acids. The DNA of the CDR3 is TGTGCCAGCAGCTTTACAGGAGGGGGCTACGAGCAGTACTTC. It yields the protein CASSFTGGGYEQYF. The full variable domain, completed using reference TRBV7-9 and TRBJ2-7, is DTGVSQNPRHKITKRGQNVTFRCDPISEHNRLYWYRQTLGQGPEFLTYFQNEAQLEKSRLLSDRFSAERPKGSFSTLEIQRTEQGDSAMYLCASSFTGGGYEQYFGPGTRLTVT.

This clonotype is a singleton in its sample. The chain uses TRBV29-1 and TRBJ1-4, with 7 bases lining up with TRBD1. The germline CDR1 and CDR2 sequences are SQVTM and ANQGSEA. The length of the CDR3 is 14 residues. V was pared by 5 bases and J by 2 bases, with 5 bases of the junction left unmatched. CDR3 protein: CSVTSDRTNEKLFF. The CDR3 nucleotides are TGCAGCGTTACCTCGGACAGGACTAATGAAAAACTGTTTTTT.

The V gene is TRBV15, the J gene TRBJ2-1, with D perhaps TRBD1 (5 bases). Germline-derived CDR1 and CDR2 are LNHNV and YYDKDF (reference sequence). CDR3 size: 16 residues. V was trimmed by 6 bases and J by 2 bases, leaving 17 bases between them. The CDR3 here is CATRGARRAAYNEQFF. As DNA, the CDR3 is TGTGCCACCAGAGGGGCGCGCAGGGCGGCCTACAATGAGCAGTTCTTC.

The CDR3 sequence: CASSEQGSYNSPLHF. CDR3 nucleotide sequence: TGTGCCAGCAGTGAACAGGGGTCCTATAATTCACCCCTCCACTTT. The rearrangement joins TRBV2 to TRBJ1-6; tentatively, D is TRBD1 (6 bases). Germline V gene lookup returns CDR1 SNHLY and CDR2 FYNNEI. CDR3 size: 15 residues. Trimming removed 2 bases at V and 1 base at J, with 6 bases between.